The clone carrying this TCR beta chain was counted a few times. Its matching antigen is unknown. The data belong to a study of beta chain features in type 1 diabetes. Study-wide findings and caveats: Patients with type 1 diabetes carried fewer insertions and had more deletions at their VDJ junctions.

CDR3 length equals 14 residues. The V end lost 0 bases, the J end lost 14 bases, and 19 bases lay between the germline ends. Germline CDR1 reads MNHEY; CDR2 reads SVGAGI. Sequencing targeted expressed TCRB transcripts, as all isolated RNA had been reverse transcribed. Some clones are missing from TCRdb's copy, which holds only in-frame ones; the method was immunoSEQ multiplex PCR. The table shows about 230,000 clones, with 9.6% occurring only once. V usage is TRBV6-5 and J usage is TRBJ2-5, with D perhaps TRBD1 (5 bases). The receptor was derived from a woman in her late teens or twenties in good health. The specimen sequenced was naive CD4+ T cells from blood. The CDR3 is CASSYSRVSLPPYF. CDR3 in DNA: TGTGCCAGCAGTTACTCCAGGGTCTCCCTCCCGCCTTACTTC.